The 31 T cell receptor beta chains in this list originate from one sample, sequenced in a study of blood T cells in healthy people across ages. Alongside a J-beta primer mix, a sample-barcoded 5' primer served in a second PCR lasting roughly 7 to 12 cycles. From the 5' RACE reads, TCRdb called clonotypes with MiXCR, one entry per CDR3 protein. Of under 800,000 distinct CDR3 sequences listed, about 21% are singletons. The sequenced sample consisted of blood. The receptor set was obtained from a man in his sixties or seventies in good health.

CDR3: CSAHPVGGSQETQYF. CDR3 nucleotide sequence: TGCAGTGCCCACCCGGTGGGGGGCTCTCAAGAGACCCAGTACTTC. The V gene is TRBV20-1, the J gene TRBJ2-5; D assignment may be TRBD1 or TRBD2 (6 bases each). CDR3 length: 15 amino acids. V was clipped by 6 bases and J by 2 bases, with 19 bases between them. Germline lookup yields CDR1 DFQATT and CDR2 SNEGSKA (reference sequence).

This chain uses TRBV5-1 with TRBJ2-5; 10 nucleotides agree with TRBD1. V lost 0 bases, J lost 5 bases, and 7 bases stayed unmatched. CDR1 and CDR2 from the germline V gene are SGHRS and YFSETQ. CDR3 length: 16 residues. Here the CDR3 DNA reads TGCGCCAGCAGCTTGGTTGGGACAGGGGAAGGGGAGACCCAGTACTTC. Amino acid sequence: CASSLVGTGEGETQYF.

This clonotype was counted at least ten times. J is TRBJ2-7 and V is TRBV27, with 9 bases fitting TRBD2. The germline V gene has CDR1 MNHEY and CDR2 SMNVEV (reference sequence). Unmatched junction bases numbered 9, after V lost 4 bases and J lost 2 bases. This CDR3 contains 16 residues. Here the CDR3 DNA reads TGTGCCAGCAGTTCCCGCTGGCGGGAGGGCCCCTACGAGCAGTACTTC. Protein sequence: CASSSRWREGPYEQYF.

The chain employs TRBV7-2 and TRBJ2-7, with 7 positions matching TRBD2. Germline V gene lookup returns CDR1 SGHTA and CDR2 FQGNSA. V trimming: 4 bases; J trimming: 4 bases; junction bases outside the gene matches: 13. The CDR3 has 16 amino acids. The CDR3 region has the DNA TGTGCCAGCAGCTCCTTTGGGGGAGGGCAGGTATACGAGCAGTACTTC. It yields the protein CASSSFGGGQVYEQYF.

About this clonotype: Germline and junction disagree at one end, which may indicate a read error. This chain connects TRBV3-1 to TRBJ2-2; 12 bases map to TRBD2. This CDR3 is built from 16 residues. CDR1 LGHDT and CDR2 YNNKEL come from the germline V gene (reference sequence). For the CDR3, the DNA is TGTGCCAGCAGCCAAGGGACTAGCGGGAAAACCGGGGGGCTGTTTTTT. It specifies CASSQGTSGKTGGLFF.

The chain couples TRBV4-3 to TRBJ2-5; tentatively, D is TRBD1 (5 bases). The J call is doubtful: the DNA matches TRBJ2-7 better. Germline CDR1 is LGHNA and CDR2 is YSLEER. The CDR3 has 15 amino acids. CDR3 residues: CASSQANDRSYEQYF. CDR3 nucleotide sequence: TGCGCCAGCAGCCAAGCTAACGACAGATCCTACGAGCAGTACTTC.

The J gene is TRBJ2-5, the V gene TRBV11-2; 8 bases agree with TRBD1. CDR3 length: 15 amino acids. Germline CDR1 reads SGHAT; CDR2 reads FQNNGV. V was pared by 0 bases and J by 4 bases, with 4 bases of the junction left unmatched. The CDR3 DNA reads as TGTGCCAGCAGCTTAGACGTAACAGGGGGAGAGACCCAGTACTTC. This sequence encodes CASSLDVTGGETQYF.

The V gene is TRBV9, the J gene TRBJ1-3; the D gene is possibly TRBD1 (5 bases). The CDR3 spans 14 residues. CDR1 is SGDLS and CDR2 is YYNGEE in the germline V gene. Trimming removed 4 bases from V and 0 bases from J, with 8 bases in between. The CDR3: CASSTGYSGNTIYF. The CDR3 DNA is TGTGCCAGCAGCACAGGTTACTCTGGAAACACCATATATTTT.

The gene calls are TRBV5-4 and TRBJ2-3, with TRBD2 matching over 8 bases. Looked up from germline, CDR1 is SGHNT and CDR2 is YYREEE (reference sequence). The J segment lost 6 bases and the V segment lost 0 bases, leaving 6 bases of the junction unmatched. The CDR3 length is 15 residues. CDR3 loop: CASSLDGREGDTQYF. The DNA for the CDR3 is TGTGCCAGCAGCTTGGACGGGAGGGAAGGGGATACGCAGTATTTT.

This clonotype was recorded once. The rearrangement uses TRBV13 and TRBJ2-7, with 8 bases aligning to TRBD1. Germline V gene sequence: CDR1 PRHDT, CDR2 FYEKMQ (reference sequence). CDR3 length: 16 residues. Trimming cost V 5 bases and J 0 bases; bases outside gene matches: 9. The DNA of the CDR3 is TGTGCCAGCAGCCAAATCGGGACAGGAGACTCCTACGAGCAGTACTTC. Translated: CASSQIGTGDSYEQYF.

This clonotype has just a few counts. The chain recombines TRBV5-1 with TRBJ1-2, with 11 bases fitting TRBD1. Germline CDR1 SGHRS, CDR2 YFSETQ. V lost 0 bases and J lost 4; bases outside the gene matches: 2. This CDR3 spans 15 amino acids. CDR3 loop: CASSLDGTGGYGYTF. CDR3 in DNA: TGCGCCAGCAGCTTGGACGGGACAGGGGGCTATGGCTACACCTTC.

The chain has TRBV20-1 and TRBJ2-5; 7 bases are shared with TRBD1. Germline CDR1 DFQATT, CDR2 SNEGSKA (reference sequence). The CDR3 extends over 15 amino acids. Trimming took 3 bases from V and 2 from J; bases not matched to a gene: 9. CDR3 in amino acids: CSARNGTEEQETQYF. DNA for the CDR3: TGCAGTGCTAGGAATGGGACAGAAGAGCAAGAGACCCAGTACTTC.

This sequence joins TRBV11-2 and TRBJ2-5; 8 nucleotides agree with TRBD2. V shed 4 bases and J 2 bases; nucleotides not matched to a gene: 9. The V gene's germline CDR1 is SGHAT and CDR2 FQNNGV. The CDR3 length is 16 residues. CDR3 in amino acids: CASSSRTSRLQETQYF. The CDR3 bases are TGTGCCAGCAGCTCCAGGACTAGCAGACTTCAAGAGACCCAGTACTTC.

The chain combines TRBV5-1 with TRBJ1-4, with TRBD1 as a possible D gene (5 bases). Trimming took 4 bases from V and 0 from J, leaving 7 bases between them. The CDR3 totals 14 residues. Per the germline V gene, CDR1 is SGHRS and CDR2 is YFSETQ. CDR3 coding DNA: TGCGCCAGCAGCGTGACAGCAACTAATGAAAAACTGTTTTTT. Protein: CASSVTATNEKLFF.

This clonotype was detected a few times. The rearrangement joins TRBV7-8 to TRBJ1-5; no clear D. The CDR3 covers 14 residues. CDR1 and CDR2 from the germline V gene are SGHVS and FQNEAQ. The V end was cut by 3 bases, the J end by 5 bases, with 11 bases between. This CDR3 reads CASSFSNRDQPQHF. In nucleotides, the CDR3 is TGTGCCAGCAGCTTTTCGAACCGGGATCAGCCCCAGCATTTT.

This clonotype was recorded a few times. Because it lacks the conserved phenylalanine or tryptophan at the end, this CDR3 is likely a read error. The V call is TRBV14, the J call TRBJ1-1; 8 bases are shared with TRBD1. Trimming removed 3 bases from V and 5 bases from J; junction bases left unmatched: 8. CDR1 and CDR2 (germline): SGHDN, FVKESK. The CDR3 length is 15 residues. The CDR3 coding sequence is TGTGCCAGCAGCCAGTTAGGACAGGGTTGGACTGAAGCTTTCCTT. The encoded protein is CASSQLGQGWTEAFL.

This clonotype has only a few counts. The rearrangement uses TRBV28 and TRBJ2-5, with D tentatively TRBD2 (5 bases). The DNA matches TRBJ2-7 better at its end, which makes the J call doubtful. CDR1 is MDHEN and CDR2 is SYDVKM in the germline V gene. The CDR3 length is 14 residues. CDR3 sequence reads: CASSFPLASSEQYF. The CDR3, as DNA: TGTGCCAGCAGTTTCCCCCTAGCATCTAGCGAGCAGTACTTC.

The chain combines TRBV29-1 with TRBJ2-3; TRBD2 matches 8 bases. The length of the CDR3 is 14 residues. The J segment lost 5 bases and the V segment lost 7 bases, leaving 11 bases of the junction unmatched. Germline-derived CDR1 and CDR2 are SQVTM and ANQGSEA. The CDR3 here is CSGDPAGAVDTQYF. DNA of the CDR3: TGCAGCGGTGATCCAGCGGGAGCGGTAGATACGCAGTATTTT.

This clonotype was picked up one time. The rearrangement joins TRBV6-2 or TRBV6-3 to TRBJ2-1; TRBD2 matches 9 bases. V shed 0 bases and J 3 bases; nucleotides not matched to a gene: 6. CDR1 MNHEY and CDR2 SVGEGT come from the germline V gene. The CDR3 length is 17 residues. The CDR3 DNA follows: TGTGCCAGCAGTTACTCGTCTAGCGGGACCTACTACAATGAGCAGTTCTTC. Translation gives CASSYSSSGTYYNEQFF.

Only a few counts were recorded for this clonotype. V and J are TRBV2 and TRBJ2-5; TRBD2 matches 9 bases. The CDR3 spans 14 residues. Germline CDR1 is SNHLY and CDR2 is FYNNEI. Germline trimming cut 8 bases from V and 5 bases from J; bases unmatched to any gene: 9. The CDR3 region is CASSFSGRWETQYF. CDR3 coding DNA: TGTGCCAGCTCCTTCAGCGGGAGGTGGGAGACCCAGTACTTC.

This chain uses TRBV10-3 with TRBJ2-1; 12 bases agree with TRBD2. This CDR3 contains 16 residues. CDR1 and CDR2 (germline): ENHRY, SYGVKD. The trim removed 8 bases at V and 2 bases at J, leaving 7 bases unmatched. CDR3 nucleotide sequence: TGTGCCATCGCTGGGACTAGCGGGCCAGCCTACAATGAGCAGTTCTTC. This gives the protein CAIAGTSGPAYNEQFF.

The chain is built from TRBV5-1 and TRBJ2-5; D gene unclear. The CDR3 sequence is 13 residues long. V was shortened by 2 bases and J by 2 bases, with 7 bases between the two germline ends. Germline CDR1 SGHRS, CDR2 YFSETQ. The CDR3 sequence is CASSFVGQETQYF. The CDR3 DNA follows: TGCGCCAGCAGCTTCGTGGGGCAAGAGACCCAGTACTTC.

The rearrangement links TRBV12-3 or TRBV12-4 to TRBJ2-3, with TRBD2 matching over 8 bases. V lost 7 bases and J lost 4; bases outside the gene matches: 7. The CDR3 spans 14 residues. The CDR3 bases are TGTGCCAGCAACTCCGGGACTAGGGCAGATACGCAGTATTTT. Translated, it gives CASNSGTRADTQYF.

The J gene is TRBJ2-2, the V gene TRBV3-1; D gene uncertain. CDR3 size: 14 residues. From germline, CDR1 is LGHDT and CDR2 YNNKEL (reference sequence). Trimming took 2 bases from V and 1 from J, leaving 5 bases between them. The CDR3 region has the DNA TGTGCCAGCAGCCAACCCCTGAACACCGGGGAGCTGTTTTTT. Translating it yields CASSQPLNTGELFF.

The V call is TRBV10-3, the J call TRBJ2-1; tentatively, D is TRBD2 (6 bases). This CDR3 has 15 amino acids. V lost 3 bases and J 7 bases, leaving 16 bases between the germline ends. In germline, CDR1 is ENHRY, CDR2 SYGVKD. The CDR3 sequence: CAISDPGLGGNEQFF. The CDR3, as DNA: TGTGCCATCAGTGACCCGGGACTTGGGGGGAATGAGCAGTTCTTC.

The chain is built from TRBV6-2 or TRBV6-3 and TRBJ2-1; TRBD2 matches at 7 bases. This CDR3 is 19 amino acids long. In germline, CDR1 is MNHEY, CDR2 SVGEGT. J lost 8 bases, V lost 0 bases, and 19 bases had no gene match. Here the CDR3 reads CASSYSIRVAGARVDEQFF. In DNA form, the CDR3 reads TGTGCCAGCAGTTACTCGATTAGGGTAGCGGGTGCTCGGGTCGATGAGCAGTTCTTC.

The chain recombines TRBV7-9 with TRBJ2-3, with 7 bases lining up with TRBD1. This CDR3 has 16 residues. The trim removed 5 bases at V and 0 bases at J, leaving 8 bases unmatched. Germline values: CDR1 SEHNR, CDR2 FQNEAQ (reference sequence). The CDR3 bases are TGTGCCAGCAGCGTGGGACAGACTACTAGCACAGATACGCAGTATTTT. This sequence encodes CASSVGQTTSTDTQYF. Supplemented by reference TRBV7-9 and TRBJ2-3, the full variable domain reads DTGVSQNPRHKITKRGQNVTFRCDPISEHNRLYWYRQTLGQGPEFLTYFQNEAQLEKSRLLSDRFSAERPKGSFSTLEIQRTEQGDSAMYLCASSVGQTTSTDTQYFGPGTRLTVL.

This clonotype was seen more than once but under ten times. The chain recombines TRBV7-8 with TRBJ2-1, with 12 bases lining up with TRBD2. The CDR3 contains 14 residues. Germline loops: CDR1 SGHVS, CDR2 FQNEAQ. The J segment lost 10 bases and the V segment lost 5 bases, leaving 6 bases of the junction unmatched. The CDR3 DNA sequence: TGTGCCAGCAGCCTGACTAGCGGGAGAAGCGAGCAGTTCTTC. The encoded protein is CASSLTSGRSEQFF.

The J gene is TRBJ2-3, the V gene TRBV5-1; 9 nucleotides align to TRBD1. Germline V lookup: CDR1 SGHRS, CDR2 YFSETQ. The J segment lost 10 bases and the V segment lost 4 bases, leaving 13 bases of the junction unmatched. The CDR3 extends over 15 amino acids. CDR3 DNA: TGCGCCAGCAGCAGGGGGACAGGGACTCACGGGGCGCAGTATTTT. The encoded protein is CASSRGTGTHGAQYF. Full variable domain (remainder filled in from reference TRBV5-1 and TRBJ2-3): KAGVTQTPRYLIKTRGQQVTLSCSPISGHRSVSWYQQTPGQGLQFLFEYFSETQRNKGNFPGRFSGRQFSNSRSEMNVSTLELGDSALYLCASSRGTGTHGAQYFGPGTRLTVL.

The chain carries TRBV9 and TRBJ2-3, with no clear D. The germline CDR1 and CDR2 sequences are SGDLS and YYNGEE. CDR3 length: 16 amino acids. Trimming cost V 4 bases and J 1 base, with 16 bases left between them. CDR3 region: CASSPPKVTGTDTQYF. CDR3 DNA sequence: TGTGCCAGCAGCCCTCCGAAGGTAACGGGCACAGATACGCAGTATTTT.

This clonotype has a single count. The DNA of the CDR3 is TGTGCCAGCGCACTAATAGAGACCCAGTACTTC. As protein: CASALIETQYF. This chain links TRBV6-2 or TRBV6-3 with TRBJ2-5, with no clear D. The germline V and J ends were trimmed by 8 bases and 4 bases, with 8 bases remaining between them. CDR3 length: 11 amino acids. CDR1 is MNHEY, CDR2 SVGEGT, per germline.